Below, 28 T cell receptor beta chains from the same sample are listed, as sequenced in a study of blood T cell repertoires in COVID-19. TCRdb's table, derived via immunoSEQ multiplex PCR, lists solely in-frame clones and lacks some. Of 490,000 or so clones in the sample, roughly 90% were seen once. The sequenced sample consisted of PBMCs or T cells enriched from blood (not recorded which). All receptors derive from a woman in her forties who had recovered from COVID-19.

This chain joins TRBV11-2 and TRBJ1-1; 9 bases are shared with TRBD1. Germline CDR1 is SGHAT and CDR2 is FQNNGV. V shed 4 bases and J 6 bases; nucleotides not matched to a gene: 12. This CDR3 is 16 amino acids long. CDR3 protein: CASSWKIGTGSPEAFF. CDR3 sequence (DNA): TGTGCCAGCAGCTGGAAAATAGGGACAGGGTCCCCTGAAGCTTTCTTT.

The V call is TRBV2, the J call TRBJ2-2; 7 bases fit TRBD1. Trimming removed 3 bases from V and 6 bases from J; junction bases left unmatched: 7. Germline assignment: CDR1 SNHLY and CDR2 FYNNEI. There are 15 residues in the CDR3. CDR3 in amino acids: CASSDWDRGAGELFF. The CDR3, as DNA: TGTGCCAGCAGTGATTGGGACAGAGGCGCCGGGGAGCTGTTTTTT.

The rearrangement joins TRBV11-3 to TRBJ1-6; 11 nucleotides line up with TRBD1. There are 15 residues in the CDR3. Germline V gives CDR1 SGHNT, CDR2 YENEEA. After removal of 6 bases from V and 9 bases from J, the junction contained 7 bases not matched to a gene. The DNA for the CDR3 is TGTGCCAGCAGTCGAACCGGGACAGGGGGTTCACCCCTCCACTTT. Protein sequence: CASSRTGTGGSPLHF.

This chain connects TRBV7-2 to TRBJ2-1; 7 bases line up with TRBD1. This CDR3 has 16 residues. After removal of 8 bases from V and 0 bases from J, the junction contained 10 bases not matched to a gene. Per germline, CDR1 SGHTA and CDR2 FQGNSA. The CDR3 region is CASAGDSSSSYNEQFF. In nucleotides, the CDR3 is TGTGCCAGCGCCGGGGACAGCTCATCCTCCTACAATGAGCAGTTCTTC.

The gene calls are TRBV10-3 and TRBJ2-5; 10 positions agree with TRBD2. Germline CDR1 ENHRY, CDR2 SYGVKD. Unmatched junction bases numbered 5, after V lost 4 bases and J lost 3 bases. The CDR3 extends over 15 amino acids. DNA for the CDR3: TGTGCCATCAGTGCGCCTAGCGGGAGTAAAGAGACCCAGTACTTC. Translating it yields CAISAPSGSKETQYF.

This clone was recorded at least ten times. The rearrangement uses TRBV3-1 (or the pseudogene TRBV3-2) and TRBJ2-7; D remains ambiguous. Per the germline V gene, CDR1 is LGHDT and CDR2 is YNNKEL (reference sequence). The CDR3 is 13 residues long. V lost 5 bases, J lost 3 bases, and 11 bases lay in between. The CDR3 region is CASSLIVGYEQYF. CDR3 in DNA: TGTGCCAGCAGCTTAATCGTCGGCTACGAGCAGTACTTC.

The chain employs TRBV7-6 and TRBJ2-3; D gene unclear. The CDR3 consists of 19 residues. V was cut by 4 bases and J by 2 bases, with 25 bases left in between. CDR1 is SGHVS and CDR2 is FNYEAQ in the germline V gene. The chain's CDR3 is CASSSSPWRSFEATDTQYF. In nucleotides, the CDR3 is TGTGCCAGCAGCTCCAGCCCGTGGCGGTCCTTTGAGGCCACAGATACGCAGTATTTT.

This chain connects TRBV3-1 (or the pseudogene TRBV3-2) to TRBJ1-3, with D tentatively TRBD1 (6 bases). From germline, CDR1 is LGHDT and CDR2 YNNKEL (reference sequence). The V gene lost 4 bases and the J gene lost 2 bases, with 12 bases spanning the gap. The CDR3 length is 15 residues. The chain's CDR3 is CASSPRGATGNTIYF. In DNA, the CDR3 is TGTGCCAGCAGCCCCCGGGGGGCTACTGGAAACACCATATATTTT.

The chain couples TRBV5-1 to TRBJ1-1; D uncertain. V was shortened by 0 bases and J by 1 base, with 13 bases between the two germline ends. The CDR3 is made up of 16 amino acids. Per the germline V gene, CDR1 is SGHRS and CDR2 is YFSETQ. Written as DNA, the CDR3 is TGCGCCAGCAGCTTGGATACAGATTCGAGGAACACTGAAGCTTTCTTT. Its translation: CASSLDTDSRNTEAFF.

The CDR3 nucleotides are TGTGCCAGTAGTCCCCCGGTTCGCAATGAGCAGTTCTTC. Amino acid sequence: CASSPPVRNEQFF. This chain joins TRBV19 and TRBJ2-1; D is unclear. The CDR3 runs to 13 residues. V dropped 5 bases and J dropped 6 bases, with 11 bases sitting between them. Germline V lookup: CDR1 LNHDA, CDR2 SQIVND (reference sequence).

The J gene is TRBJ2-1, the V gene TRBV6-6, with D possibly TRBD2 on 6 matching bases. Looked up from germline, CDR1 is MNHNY and CDR2 is SVGAGI (reference sequence). Trimming shortened V by 7 bases and J by 3 bases, and 16 bases separated the two germline ends. The CDR3 extends over 15 amino acids. CDR3 nucleotide sequence: TGTGCCAGCACCACACCAGCGGGTTTCTACAATGAGCAGTTCTTC. It translates to CASTTPAGFYNEQFF.

The rearrangement uses TRBV15 and TRBJ2-7; possible D gene TRBD1, 5 bases. The CDR3 covers 15 residues. Germline values: CDR1 LNHNV, CDR2 YYDKDF (reference sequence). Deletions cut 1 base from V and 5 bases from J, with 15 bases between. CDR3 bases: TGTGCCACCAGCAGAGTCCTCCAGGGAAAAGACGAGCAGTACTTC. Its translation is CATSRVLQGKDEQYF. Using reference TRBV15 and TRBJ2-7 for the parts outside the CDR3, the full variable domain is DAMVIQNPRYQVTQFGKPVTLSCSQTLNHNVMYWYQQKSSQAPKLLFHYYDKDFNNEADTPDNFQSRRPNTSFCFLDIRSPGLGDTAMYLCATSRVLQGKDEQYFGPGTRLTVT.

CDR3 protein: CASSFHAGQGGTEAFF. The CDR3 DNA reads TGTGCCAGCAGCTTCCATGCGGGACAGGGGGGCACTGAAGCTTTCTTT. The V and J genes are TRBV7-9 and TRBJ1-1, with 11 bases aligning to TRBD1. V was clipped by 3 bases and J by 4 bases; unmatched bases: 7. CDR1 is SEHNR, CDR2 FQNEAQ, per germline (reference sequence). The CDR3 is 16 residues long. The full variable domain, its missing parts supplied by reference TRBV7-9 and TRBJ1-1, is DTGVSQNPRHKITKRGQNVTFRCDPISEHNRLYWYRQTLGQGPEFLTYFQNEAQLEKSRLLSDRFSAERPKGSFSTLEIQRTEQGDSAMYLCASSFHAGQGGTEAFFGQGTRLTVV.

V usage is TRBV29-1 and J usage is TRBJ1-1; D call uncertain. Germline V gene lookup returns CDR1 SQVTM and CDR2 ANQGSEA. Trimming pared 4 bases from V and 1 base from J, leaving 10 bases between. The CDR3 runs 13 residues. This CDR3 reads CSVAMGRNTEAFF. DNA for the CDR3: TGCAGCGTTGCGATGGGCAGGAACACTGAAGCTTTCTTT.

The J gene is TRBJ1-1, the V gene TRBV6-1; 9 nucleotides line up with TRBD1. Germline values: CDR1 MNHNS, CDR2 SASEGT. The CDR3 length is 16 residues. The junction had 7 bases not matched to a gene; V was cut back by 0 bases and J by 5 bases. The CDR3 DNA sequence: TGTGCCAGCAGTGAAGCGGAGGGACAGGGAGGGACTGAAGCTTTCTTT. It encodes CASSEAEGQGGTEAFF.

V is TRBV5-1 and J is TRBJ2-7, with 11 bases fitting TRBD2. V trimming: 0 bases; J trimming: 1 base; junction bases outside the gene matches: 6. The CDR3 covers 17 residues. Per the germline V gene, CDR1 is SGHRS and CDR2 is YFSETQ. CDR3 residues: CASSLARGTSGSYEQYF. For the CDR3, the DNA is TGCGCCAGCAGCTTGGCCAGGGGGACTAGCGGTTCCTACGAGCAGTACTTC.

In the case of this clone: Other nucleotide sequences from this sample produce the same CDR3. The V call is TRBV5-4, the J call TRBJ2-5; D is undetermined. Trimming took 0 bases from V and 1 from J, leaving 4 bases between them. Germline V gene lookup returns CDR1 SGHNT and CDR2 YYREEE (reference sequence). The CDR3 covers 13 residues. The CDR3 is CASSLGAQETQYF. CDR3 coding DNA: TGTGCCAGCAGCTTGGGGGCCCAAGAGACCCAGTACTTC.

The chain couples TRBV5-1 to TRBJ1-2; TRBD1 is a possible D gene (6 bases). Germline V gene sequence: CDR1 SGHRS, CDR2 YFSETQ. V gave up 4 bases and J gave up 1 base, with 11 bases separating them. The length of the CDR3 is 14 residues. In DNA form, the CDR3 reads TGCGCCAGCAGCCCGCAGGACAGTAACTATGGCTACACCTTC. Amino acids: CASSPQDSNYGYTF.

V usage is TRBV6-5 and J usage is TRBJ1-2; 9 bases are a match to TRBD1. This CDR3 contains 14 residues. J was trimmed by 2 bases and V by 6 bases; bases with no gene match: 4. Germline V gives CDR1 MNHEY, CDR2 SVGAGI. CDR3 DNA: TGTGCCAGCAGCCCGACAGGGGGGAACTATGGCTACACCTTC. This gives the protein CASSPTGGNYGYTF.

The CDR3 loop reads CASRQRGQGLIDNEKLFF. CDR3 DNA: TGTGCCAGCAGACAGCGGGGACAGGGTTTGATTGATAATGAAAAACTGTTTTTT. This chain connects TRBV27 to TRBJ1-4; 9 positions match TRBD1. Germline V CDR1 and CDR2: MNHEY, SMNVEV (reference sequence). The length of the CDR3 is 18 residues. V shed 6 bases, J shed 4 bases, and the junction held 15 bases outside the gene matches.

The chain links TRBV11-2 to TRBJ1-1, with D possibly being TRBD1 (5 bases). Trimming stripped 3 bases from V and 4 bases from J, with 9 bases between. This CDR3 has 13 residues. Germline values: CDR1 SGHAT, CDR2 FQNNGV. CDR3 region: CASSLSGGTEAFF. The CDR3 DNA reads TGTGCCAGCAGCTTGTCGGGGGGCACTGAAGCTTTCTTT.

This rearrangement joins TRBV20-1 to TRBJ2-5; no definite D call. Trimming cost V 6 bases and J 7 bases, with 12 bases left between them. CDR3 size: 11 residues. Germline assignment: CDR1 DFQATT and CDR2 SNEGSKA (reference sequence). This chain's CDR3 is CSAPSGRTQYF. CDR3 nucleotides: TGCAGTGCCCCTTCGGGTCGGACCCAGTACTTC.

This clone was seen a few times. The chain employs TRBV10-2 and TRBJ2-1, with a weak D call TRBD2 (6 bases). The CDR3 runs 15 residues. V lost 4 bases to trimming and J lost 3 bases, with 13 bases between them. The germline CDR1 and CDR2 sequences are WSHSY and SAAADI. Written as DNA, the CDR3 is TGCGCCAGCAGTGTTACTAGCTCCTTCTACAATGAGCAGTTCTTC. It encodes CASSVTSSFYNEQFF.

CDR3 DNA sequence: TGTGCCAGCAGCTCGACAGGGTGGAACAACTATGGCTACACCTTC. Translated: CASSSTGWNNYGYTF. This chain joins TRBV6-5 and TRBJ1-2, with 7 positions matching TRBD1. V shed 6 bases, J shed 2 bases, and the junction held 9 bases outside the gene matches. Per germline, CDR1 MNHEY and CDR2 SVGAGI. This CDR3 is 15 amino acids long.

The V gene is TRBV3-1 (or the pseudogene TRBV3-2), the J gene TRBJ2-3, with 14 nucleotides matching TRBD2. CDR3 length: 18 residues. Trimming cost V 2 bases and J 6 bases; bases outside gene matches: 10. Germline CDR1 LGHDT, CDR2 YNNKEL (reference sequence). CDR3 nucleotide sequence: TGTGCCAGCAGCCAACGAGGACTAGCGGGAGGAGGATGGGATACGCAGTATTTT. Translated: CASSQRGLAGGGWDTQYF.

The CDR3 region is CSGRNSGANVLTF. The DNA of the CDR3 is TGCAGCGGGAGAAACTCTGGGGCCAACGTCCTGACTTTC. The chain is built from TRBV29-1 and TRBJ2-6, with D uncertain. The CDR3 has 13 residues. Trimming removed 7 bases at V and 0 bases at J, with 7 bases between. CDR1 is SQVTM and CDR2 is ANQGSEA in the germline V gene. Full variable domain (outside the CDR3, taken from reference TRBV29-1 and TRBJ2-6): SAVISQKPSRDICQRGTSLTIQCQVDSQVTMMFWYRQQPGQSLTLIATANQGSEATYESGFVIDKFPISRPNLTFSTLTVSNMSPEDSSIYLCSGRNSGANVLTFGAGSRLTVL.

The genes are TRBV25-1 and TRBJ1-5; 8 nucleotides line up with TRBD1. V dropped 6 bases and J dropped 5; count of bases not matched to a gene: 3. This CDR3 has 13 residues. Germline CDR1 is MGHDK and CDR2 is SYGVNS. The CDR3 loop reads CASSGQGDQPQHF. The CDR3 bases are TGTGCCAGCAGCGGACAGGGAGATCAGCCCCAGCATTTT.

The J gene is TRBJ2-3, the V gene TRBV27; TRBD1 aligns across 7 bases. V was pared by 3 bases and J by 3 bases, with 9 bases of the junction left unmatched. Germline CDR1 and CDR2: MNHEY and SMNVEV (reference sequence). This CDR3 contains 16 residues. DNA of the CDR3: TGTGCCAGCAGTTTCTTGAACAGGGGAGTGACAGATACGCAGTATTTT. Its protein is CASSFLNRGVTDTQYF.